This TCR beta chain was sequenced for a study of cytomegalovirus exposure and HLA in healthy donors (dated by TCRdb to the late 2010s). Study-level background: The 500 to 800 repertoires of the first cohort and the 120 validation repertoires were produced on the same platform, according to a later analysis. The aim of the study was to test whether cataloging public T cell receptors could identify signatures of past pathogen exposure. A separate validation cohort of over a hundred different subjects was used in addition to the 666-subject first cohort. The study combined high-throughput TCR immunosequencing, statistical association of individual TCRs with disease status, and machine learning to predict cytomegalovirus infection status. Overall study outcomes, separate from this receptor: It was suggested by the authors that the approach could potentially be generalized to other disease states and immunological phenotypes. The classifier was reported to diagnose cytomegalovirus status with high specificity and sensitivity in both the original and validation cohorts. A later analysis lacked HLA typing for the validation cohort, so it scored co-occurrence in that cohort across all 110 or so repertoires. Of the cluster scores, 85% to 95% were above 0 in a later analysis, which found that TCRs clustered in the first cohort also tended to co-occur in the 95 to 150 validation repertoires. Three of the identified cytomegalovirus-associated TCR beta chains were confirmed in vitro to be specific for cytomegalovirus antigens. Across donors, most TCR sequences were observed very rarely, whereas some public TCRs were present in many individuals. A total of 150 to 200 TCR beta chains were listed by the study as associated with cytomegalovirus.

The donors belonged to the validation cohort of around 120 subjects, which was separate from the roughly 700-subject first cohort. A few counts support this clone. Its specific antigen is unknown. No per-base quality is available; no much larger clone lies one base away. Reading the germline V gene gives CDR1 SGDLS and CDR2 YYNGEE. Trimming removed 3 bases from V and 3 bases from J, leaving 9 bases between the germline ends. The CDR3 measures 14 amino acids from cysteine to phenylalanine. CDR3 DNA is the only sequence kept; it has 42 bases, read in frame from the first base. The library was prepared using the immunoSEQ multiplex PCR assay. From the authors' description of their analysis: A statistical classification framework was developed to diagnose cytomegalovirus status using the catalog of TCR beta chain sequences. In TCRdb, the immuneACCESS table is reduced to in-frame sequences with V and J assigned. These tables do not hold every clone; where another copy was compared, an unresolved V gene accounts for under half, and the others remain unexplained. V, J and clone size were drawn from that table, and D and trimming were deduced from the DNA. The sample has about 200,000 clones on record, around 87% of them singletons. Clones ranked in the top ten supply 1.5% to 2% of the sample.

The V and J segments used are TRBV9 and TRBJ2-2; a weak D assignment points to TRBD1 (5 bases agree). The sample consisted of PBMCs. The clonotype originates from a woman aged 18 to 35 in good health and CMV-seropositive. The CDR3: CASSAGQDTGELFF. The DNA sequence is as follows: TGTGCCAGCAGCGCCGGACAAGACACCGGGGAGCTGTTTTTT.